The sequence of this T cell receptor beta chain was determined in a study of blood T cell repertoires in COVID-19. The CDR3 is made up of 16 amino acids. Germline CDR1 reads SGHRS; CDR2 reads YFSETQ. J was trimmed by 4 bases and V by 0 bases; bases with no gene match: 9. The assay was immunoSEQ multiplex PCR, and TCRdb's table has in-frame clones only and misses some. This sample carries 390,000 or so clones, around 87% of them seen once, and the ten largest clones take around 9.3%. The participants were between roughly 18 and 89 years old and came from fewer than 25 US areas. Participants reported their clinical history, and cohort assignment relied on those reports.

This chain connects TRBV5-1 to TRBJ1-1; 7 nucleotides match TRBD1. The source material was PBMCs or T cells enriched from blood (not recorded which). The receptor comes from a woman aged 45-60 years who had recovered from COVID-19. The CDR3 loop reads CASSLARGRGSTEAFF. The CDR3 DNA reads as TGCGCCAGCAGCTTGGCCAGGGGCAGGGGGAGCACTGAAGCTTTCTTT.